The present entry profiles one T cell receptor (beta chain) with its context. Assay used: immunoSEQ multiplex PCR; TCRdb lists only in-frame clones, some missing. The sample includes 110,000 to 150,000 clones, 93% of them seen just once. The data are from a study of T cell responses to AZD1222 COVID-19 vaccine. This CDR3 has 13 residues. Germline-derived CDR1 and CDR2 are SQVTM and ANQGSEA. The V segment lost 1 base and the J segment 4 bases; nucleotides outside the gene matches: 4. The receptor was isolated from an adult in good health. The gene calls are TRBV29-1 and TRBJ2-7; 7 nucleotides align to TRBD2. The source material was peripheral blood, sampled on day 0 of AZD1222 vaccination. The CDR3 DNA is TGCAGCGTTGAAGGGTTGGGGGGGTACGAGCAGTACTTC. Amino acid sequence: CSVEGLGGYEQYF.